These 27 T cell receptor beta chains share one sample of origin, sequenced in a study of blood T cell repertoires in COVID-19 (dated by TCRdb to 2020 to 2022). The method behind the library was the immunoSEQ multiplex PCR assay. Here the immuneACCESS table is served through TCRdb, limited to in-frame sequences with V and J called. Missing clones are a known gap in these copies; in checked studies unresolved V genes cover under half, and the rest lacks a known reason. This sample gives tens of thousands of clones in total; over 80% of them show up just once. Of the sample, approximately 3.6% is held by the ten largest clones. The sequencing sample was made of peripheral blood. These receptors all stem from a man between 40 and 49 years old with COVID-19, enrolled during active disease.

The chain recombines TRBV21-1 with TRBJ2-3; the D call in the table, TRBD1, was not verified against the DNA. TRBV21-1 is deemed a pseudogene. The CDR3 extends over 16 amino acids. CDR3 coding DNA: TGTGCCAGCAGCAATTTAACAGGGGGCCGGTCAGATACGCAGTATTTT. Translation: CASSNLTGGRSDTQYF.

The rearrangement links TRBV7-3 to TRBJ2-1; TRBD1 matches 7 bases. The J segment lost 3 bases and the V segment lost 0 bases, leaving 2 bases of the junction unmatched. The CDR3 is 15 amino acids. The germline V gene has CDR1 SGHTA and CDR2 FQGTGA. CDR3 sequence reads: CASSLTAGGYNEQFF. CDR3 bases: TGTGCCAGCAGCTTAACGGCAGGGGGCTACAATGAGCAGTTCTTC.

This clone appeared a few times. The V and J genes are TRBV5-4 and TRBJ2-7, with 13 bases matching TRBD2. Germline CDR1 reads SGHNT; CDR2 reads YYREEE (reference sequence). Losses at the gene ends were 4 bases for V and 2 bases for J; bases not matched to a gene: 3. The CDR3 spans 15 residues. The CDR3 nucleotides read TGTGCCAGCAGCCCCGGACTAGCGGGAGCCTACGAGCAGTACTTC. Amino acids: CASSPGLAGAYEQYF.

With regard to this clone: This same CDR3 is encoded by further DNA sequences in the sample. This chain uses TRBV20-1 with TRBJ2-1; no reliable D call. This CDR3 has 11 amino acids. V lost 3 bases and J 3 bases, leaving 3 bases between the germline ends. CDR1 and CDR2 from the germline V gene are DFQATT and SNEGSKA (reference sequence). CDR3 in DNA: TGCAGTGCTAGCCTCTACAATGAGCAGTTCTTC. Protein sequence: CSASLYNEQFF.

This clone came up a few times. This sequence joins TRBV19 and TRBJ2-5; D perhaps matches TRBD2 (6 bases). Germline V gene lookup returns CDR1 LNHDA and CDR2 SQIVND (reference sequence). V was pared by 5 bases and J by 5 bases, with 15 bases between. The CDR3 covers 14 residues. This chain's CDR3 is CASSHGTRRETQYF. The CDR3 DNA follows: TGTGCCAGTAGTCACGGGACTCGTAGGGAGACCCAGTACTTC.

Here the CDR3 reads CASSMLGGPKETQYF. CDR3 nucleotides: TGTGCCAGTAGTATGCTAGGGGGACCTAAAGAGACCCAGTACTTC. V usage is TRBV19 and J usage is TRBJ2-5; D possibly corresponds to TRBD1 (6 bases). With 3 bases removed from V and 3 bases from J, the gap between germline ends came to 14 bases. CDR3 length equals 15 residues. Germline loops: CDR1 LNHDA, CDR2 SQIVND (reference sequence).

The chain uses TRBV10-2 and TRBJ1-5, with D possibly being TRBD1 (5 bases). This CDR3 comprises 14 residues. Germline values: CDR1 WSHSY, CDR2 SAAADI. Deletions cut 6 bases from V and 2 bases from J, with 11 bases between. CDR3 bases: TGCGCCAGCAGAGGGGCCGAACGCAATCAGCCCCAGCATTTT. This encodes CASRGAERNQPQHF.

This sequence joins TRBV28 and TRBJ1-3; no definite D call. The V end lost 3 bases, the J end lost 3 bases, and 9 bases lay between the germline ends. The CDR3 totals 14 residues. From germline, CDR1 is MDHEN and CDR2 SYDVKM. CDR3 DNA: TGTGCCAGCAGTTTCTCCGGGTTTGGAAACACCATATATTTT. It translates to CASSFSGFGNTIYF.

J is TRBJ1-3 and V is TRBV4-1; D not resolved. Germline V CDR1 and CDR2: MGHRA, YSYEKL. The CDR3 runs 15 residues. The V end lost 0 bases, the J end lost 7 bases, and 13 bases lay between the germline ends. CDR3 protein: CASSQEKTSLNTIYF. CDR3 in DNA: TGCGCCAGCAGCCAAGAGAAGACAAGCCTTAACACCATATATTTT.

The chain recombines TRBV6-5 with TRBJ2-5; D remains unclear. Looked up from germline, CDR1 is MNHEY and CDR2 is SVGAGI. V lost 5 bases and J 1 base, leaving 8 bases between the germline ends. The length of the CDR3 is 13 residues. The CDR3 is CASSRQAQETQYF. CDR3 nucleotides: TGTGCCAGCAGTCGGCAGGCCCAAGAGACCCAGTACTTC.

The rearrangement links TRBV6-1 to TRBJ2-3, with TRBD2 matching 8 bases. V trimming: 4 bases; J trimming: 3 bases; junction bases outside the gene matches: 9. CDR3 size: 16 residues. Germline V lookup: CDR1 MNHNS, CDR2 SASEGT. CDR3 in amino acids: CASSVRRGDKTDTQYF. DNA for the CDR3: TGTGCCAGCAGTGTACGGCGGGGGGACAAAACAGATACGCAGTATTTT.

The chain joins TRBV19 to TRBJ2-3, with 8 nucleotides matching TRBD2. Germline CDR1 and CDR2: LNHDA and SQIVND (reference sequence). The J segment lost 0 bases and the V segment lost 5 bases, leaving 10 bases of the junction unmatched. The CDR3 extends over 17 amino acids. CDR3 bases: TGTGCCAGTAGTCCCGGAGCGGGGGATATTAGCACAGATACGCAGTATTTT. This encodes CASSPGAGDISTDTQYF.

This chain links TRBV3-1 (or the pseudogene TRBV3-2) with TRBJ2-1; 12 nucleotides line up with TRBD2. CDR3 length: 14 amino acids. Germline V CDR1 and CDR2: LGHDT, YNNKEL (reference sequence). V was pared by 4 bases and J by 6 bases, with 1 base of the junction left unmatched. CDR3 coding DNA: TGTGCCAGCAGCCCTAGCGGGAGGGCCAATGAGCAGTTCTTC. This gives the protein CASSPSGRANEQFF.

The chain uses TRBV5-1 and TRBJ2-1; 12 bases agree with TRBD2. The V segment lost 1 base and the J segment 4 bases; nucleotides outside the gene matches: 0. The CDR3 sequence is 15 residues long. Germline CDR1 reads SGHRS; CDR2 reads YFSETQ. The CDR3 is CASSLTSGGYNEQFF. The CDR3 region has the DNA TGCGCCAGCAGCTTGACTAGCGGGGGGTACAATGAGCAGTTCTTC.

The gene calls are TRBV4-1 and TRBJ2-1; D unclear. The CDR3 totals 16 residues. Deletions cut 1 base from V and 6 bases from J, with 16 bases between. Germline values: CDR1 MGHRA, CDR2 YSYEKL. This CDR3 reads CASSQVFGSTGNEQFF. CDR3 DNA: TGCGCCAGCAGCCAAGTTTTCGGGTCCACCGGCAATGAGCAGTTCTTC.

V gene TRBV5-1 combines with J gene TRBJ2-7; D unclear. The CDR3 length is 15 residues. V was cut by 0 bases and J by 2 bases, with 12 bases left in between. Germline V gene lookup returns CDR1 SGHRS and CDR2 YFSETQ. CDR3 nucleotides: TGCGCCAGCAGCTTGGACTCAACGTCCCCCTACGAGCAGTACTTC. The encoded protein is CASSLDSTSPYEQYF.

The chain links TRBV11-2 to TRBJ2-1; D is unclear. Germline CDR1 is SGHAT and CDR2 is FQNNGV. This CDR3 spans 13 amino acids. Trimming cost V 1 base and J 6 bases, with 7 bases left between them. The CDR3 nucleotides read TGTGCCAGCAGCTTAGTGAGTCGCAATGAGCAGTTCTTC. This sequence encodes CASSLVSRNEQFF.

The genes are TRBV27 and TRBJ2-1; a possible D gene is TRBD1 (5 bases). Trimming shortened V by 6 bases and J by 5 bases, and 20 bases separated the two germline ends. The CDR3 is 16 amino acids. CDR1 and CDR2 (germline): MNHEY, SMNVEV (reference sequence). The CDR3 DNA reads as TGTGCCAGCAGGACCCTGGGGCCCAACGTCAACAATGAGCAGTTCTTC. Its protein product is CASRTLGPNVNNEQFF.

The chain employs TRBV12-5 and TRBJ1-4; D is unresolved. The germline V gene encodes CDR1 LGHNT and CDR2 FRNRAP. This CDR3 region has 18 residues. The V end was cut by 0 bases, the J end by 8 bases, with 22 bases between. CDR3 amino acids: CASGLVVGGRGGGEKLFF. CDR3 DNA sequence: TGTGCTAGTGGTTTGGTAGTTGGAGGGCGAGGTGGAGGGGAAAAACTGTTTTTT. The entire variable domain, with the rest obtained from reference TRBV12-5 and TRBJ1-4, is as follows: DARVTQTPRHKVTEMGQEVTMRCQPILGHNTVFWYRQTMMQGLELLAYFRNRAPLDDSGMPKDRFSAEMPDATLATLKIQPSEPRDSAVYFCASGLVVGGRGGGEKLFFGSGTQLSVL.

The V gene is TRBV30, the J gene TRBJ2-2, with 8 bases lining up with TRBD2. This CDR3 has 13 amino acids. The ends lost 2 bases at V and 6 bases at J; junction bases unmatched: 2. Germline V gene lookup returns CDR1 GTSNPN and CDR2 SVGIG (reference sequence). The CDR3 region is CAWSRGLAGELFF. The CDR3 region has the DNA TGTGCCTGGAGTCGGGGACTAGCCGGGGAGCTGTTTTTT. The full variable domain, its missing parts supplied by reference TRBV30 and TRBJ2-2, is SQTIHQWPATLVQPVGSPLSLECTVEGTSNPNLYWYRQAAGRGLQLLFYSVGIGQISSEVPQNLSASRPQDRQFILSSKKLLLSDSGFYLCAWSRGLAGELFFGEGSRLTVL.

The V call is TRBV29-1, the J call TRBJ1-2; 7 bases line up with TRBD1. CDR3 length equals 12 residues. CDR1 and CDR2 from the germline V gene are SQVTM and ANQGSEA. V trimming: 4 bases; J trimming: 4 bases; junction bases outside the gene matches: 3. This CDR3 is CSVGRDSYGYTF. The CDR3 DNA reads as TGCAGCGTTGGTCGGGACAGCTATGGCTACACCTTC.

The V and J genes are TRBV6-1 and TRBJ2-2, with D tentatively TRBD2 (6 bases). The V end was cut by 2 bases, the J end by 6 bases, with 10 bases between. The length of the CDR3 is 14 residues. Germline V gives CDR1 MNHNS, CDR2 SASEGT. The CDR3 region is CASSERSSAGELFF. The DNA of the CDR3 is TGTGCCAGCAGTGAACGGTCTAGCGCCGGGGAGCTGTTTTTT.

The chain uses TRBV30 and TRBJ2-3, with D perhaps matching TRBD2 (6 bases). Germline V lookup: CDR1 GTSNPN, CDR2 SVGIG (reference sequence). This CDR3 is built from 13 residues. V shed 2 bases and J shed 3 bases, with 9 bases lying between them. CDR3 DNA sequence: TGTGCCTGGAGTCTTCGGGGGACAGATACGCAGTATTTT. It translates to CAWSLRGTDTQYF.

The chain recombines TRBV18 with TRBJ2-1; D may be TRBD1 (5 bases). The CDR3 runs to 15 residues. The V end lost 3 bases, the J end lost 7 bases, and 16 bases lay between the germline ends. Germline CDR1 is KGHSH and CDR2 is LQKENI. The CDR3: CASSPPETVSNEQFF. Here the CDR3 DNA reads TGTGCCAGCTCACCGCCCGAGACAGTTTCAAATGAGCAGTTCTTC.

The V and J genes are TRBV27 and TRBJ2-3; D gene unclear. V was trimmed by 4 bases and J by 5 bases, leaving 10 bases between them. Germline V lookup: CDR1 MNHEY, CDR2 SMNVEV (reference sequence). CDR3 size: 13 residues. The CDR3 loop reads CASSSQIQDTQYF. The CDR3 DNA is TGTGCCAGCAGTTCGCAGATTCAAGATACGCAGTATTTT.

The V call is TRBV11-2, the J call TRBJ2-7; TRBD2 matches at 10 bases. The CDR3 totals 15 residues. In germline, CDR1 is SGHAT, CDR2 FQNNGV. Losses at the gene ends were 6 bases for V and 4 bases for J; bases not matched to a gene: 9. The CDR3 loop reads CASRRSLAGAYEQYF. CDR3 DNA sequence: TGTGCCAGCAGGCGGTCCCTAGCGGGGGCTTACGAGCAGTACTTC. Combining the CDR3 with reference TRBV11-2 and TRBJ2-7 gives the whole variable domain EAGVAQSPRYKIIEKRQSVAFWCNPISGHATLYWYQQILGQGPKLLIQFQNNGVVDDSQLPKDRFSAERLKGVDSTLKIQPAKLEDSAVYLCASRRSLAGAYEQYFGPGTRLTVT.

The chain combines TRBV7-9 with TRBJ2-5; 8 bases agree with TRBD1. The CDR3 extends over 16 amino acids. CDR1 SEHNR and CDR2 FQNEAQ come from the germline V gene (reference sequence). The J segment lost 2 bases and the V segment lost 1 base, leaving 6 bases of the junction unmatched. The CDR3 region is CASSLGPGTGQETQYF. The CDR3 region has the DNA TGTGCCAGCAGCTTAGGACCCGGGACAGGTCAAGAGACCCAGTACTTC.